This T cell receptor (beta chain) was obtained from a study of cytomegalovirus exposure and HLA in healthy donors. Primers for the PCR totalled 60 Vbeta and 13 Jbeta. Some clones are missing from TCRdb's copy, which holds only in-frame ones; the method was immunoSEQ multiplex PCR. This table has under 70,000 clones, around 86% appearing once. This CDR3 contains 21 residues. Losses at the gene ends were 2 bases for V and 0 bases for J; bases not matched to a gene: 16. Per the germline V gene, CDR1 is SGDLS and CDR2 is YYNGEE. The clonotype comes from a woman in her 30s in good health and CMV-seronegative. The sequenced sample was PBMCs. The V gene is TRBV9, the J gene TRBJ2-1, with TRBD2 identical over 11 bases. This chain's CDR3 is CASSVLAGGPKGFTSYNEQFF. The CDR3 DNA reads TGTGCCAGCAGCGTCTTAGCGGGAGGGCCAAAAGGGTTTACCTCCTACAATGAGCAGTTCTTC. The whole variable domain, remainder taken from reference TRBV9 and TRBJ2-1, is DSGVTQTPKHLITATGQRVTLRCSPRSGDLSVYWYQQSLDQGLQFLIQYYNGEERAKGNILERFSAQQFPDLHSELNLSSLELGDSALYFCASSVLAGGPKGFTSYNEQFFGPGTRLTVL.